This paragraph covers one TCR beta chain sequence. The target antigen is unknown. The data originate from a study of cytomegalovirus exposure and HLA in healthy donors. Overall study results and limits: For most subjects, TCR beta sequences were reported to predict HLA-A and HLA-B alleles with accuracy. Later on, a genetic analysis was performed. It linked a missense variant in DCLRE1C with V- and J-gene trimming of TCR beta. A few CMV-associated chains were confirmed in vitro to be specific for CMV antigens. A later analysis associated approximately 17,000 TCR beta sequences with HLA alleles at a 0.05 false discovery rate.

V lost 1 base and J lost 4; bases outside the gene matches: 1. The CDR3 has 15 amino acids. Germline assignment: CDR1 SEHNR and CDR2 FQNEAQ (reference sequence). Primers included in the PCR were 60 Vbeta and 13 Jbeta primers. Produced via immunoSEQ multiplex PCR; TCRdb's table is partial and in-frame only. The sample has about 50,000 clones. This sequence was found in a young man in good health and CMV-seropositive. Sequenced material: PBMCs. The V and J genes are TRBV7-9 and TRBJ2-7; TRBD2 matches 13 bases. Here the CDR3 reads CASSLGTSGSYEQYF. DNA of the CDR3: TGTGCCAGCAGCTTAGGGACTAGCGGGAGTTACGAGCAGTACTTC.